These T cell receptor beta chains were read from a single sample in a study of T cell responses to AZD1222 COVID-19 vaccine. TCRdb's table, derived via immunoSEQ multiplex PCR, lists solely in-frame clones and lacks some. The top ten clones hold under 4% of a sample with tens of thousands of clones, about 92% of them seen once. The starting material was peripheral blood, obtained on day 0 of AZD1222 vaccination. Source of these receptors: an adult in good health. Each CDR3 is given with its conserved first and last residue. A D gene is named only where the DNA matches it firmly. Where a row states a size, it is once, few, many or the class of an expanded clone; other rows omit it.

v_gene	abundance	d_gene	j_gene	CDR3nt	CDR3aa
TRBV10-2	NA	TRBD2	TRBJ2-7	TGCGCCAGCACCGGACTAGCGGGGGATTTATCCTACGAGCAGTACTTC	CASTGLAGDLSYEQYF
TRBV3-1/TRBV3-2	NA	NA	TRBJ1-3	TGTGCCAGCGGTCTGGACGGACGCTCTGGAAACACCATATATTTT	CASGLDGRSGNTIYF
TRBV5-1	NA	NA	TRBJ1-4	TGCGCCAGCAGCCCAAGAGAGGGATCCGAAAAACTGTTTTTT	CASSPREGSEKLFF
TRBV5-1	NA	NA	TRBJ1-2	TGCGCCAGCAGCTTGGCCGGGCCAGTACATACCCTAACCCTCGAAGCTAACTATGGCTACACCTTC	CASSLAGPVHTLTLEANYGYTF
TRBV12-3/TRBV12-4	NA	NA	TRBJ2-7	TGTGCCAGCAGTGCCGGGTCTGGCTACGAGCAGTACTTC	CASSAGSGYEQYF
TRBV6-5	NA	TRBD1	TRBJ1-1	TGTGCCAGCAGTTACGGGGGACAGGTGAACACTGAAGCTTTCTTT	CASSYGGQVNTEAFF
TRBV2	once	TRBD2	TRBJ2-3	TGTGCCAGCAGTGGCGGAGTAGCGGGATACACAGATACGCAGTATTTT	CASSGGVAGYTDTQYF
TRBV6-4	once	NA	TRBJ2-2	TGTGCCAGCAGTGACTCGGGTACCGGGGAGCTGTTTTTT	CASSDSGTGELFF
TRBV9	NA	NA	TRBJ1-5	TGTGCCAGCAGTACTAGGTGGGATCAGCCCCAGCATTTT	CASSTRWDQPQHF
TRBV7-9	NA	NA	TRBJ2-1	TGTGCCAGCAGCTCCCCCCTCGATGAGCAGTTCTTC	CASSSPLDEQFF
TRBV2	NA	NA	TRBJ1-3	TGTGCCAGCAGTGAAACGACTGACACCATATATTTT	CASSETTDTIYF
TRBV18	NA	NA	TRBJ1-2	TGTGCCAGCTCAGGGGCAGCAGGGGCTTATGGCTACACCTTC	CASSGAAGAYGYTF
TRBV19	NA	TRBD1	TRBJ1-5	TGTGCCAGTAAAGAGGACAGGGGGAGGAATCAGCCCCAGCATTTT	CASKEDRGRNQPQHF
TRBV28	NA	NA	TRBJ2-7	TGTGCCAGCAGTTTACGTGGGGACGAGCAGTACTTC	CASSLRGDEQYF